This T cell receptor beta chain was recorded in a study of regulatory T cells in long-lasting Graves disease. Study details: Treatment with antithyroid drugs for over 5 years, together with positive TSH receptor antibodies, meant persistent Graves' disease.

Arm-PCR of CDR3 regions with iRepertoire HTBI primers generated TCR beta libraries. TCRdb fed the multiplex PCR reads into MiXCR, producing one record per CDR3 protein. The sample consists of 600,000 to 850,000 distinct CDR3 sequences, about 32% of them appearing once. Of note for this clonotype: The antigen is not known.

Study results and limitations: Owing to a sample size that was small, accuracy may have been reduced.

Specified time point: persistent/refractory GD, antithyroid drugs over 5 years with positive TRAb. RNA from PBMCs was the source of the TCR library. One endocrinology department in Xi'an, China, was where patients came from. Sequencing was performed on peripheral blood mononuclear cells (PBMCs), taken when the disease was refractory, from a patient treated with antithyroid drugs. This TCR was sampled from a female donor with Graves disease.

The CDR3 nucleotides are TGTGCCAGCAGTTCGCGGGGGGGACAGCGCTCTGGAAACACCATATATTTT. Protein: CASSSRGGQRSGNTIYF. The J gene is TRBJ1-3, the V gene TRBV12-3 or TRBV12-4; 7 bases are a match to TRBD1. The CDR3 is 17 amino acids. Trimming took 4 bases from V and 0 from J; bases not matched to a gene: 9.